Each of the 30 T cell receptor beta chains below was sequenced from the same sample in a study of neoadjuvant nivolumab and ipilimumab in lung cancer. Produced via immunoSEQ multiplex PCR; TCRdb's table is partial and in-frame only. This sample has some 17,000 clones; approximately 76% occur once, and the top ten carry around 7.3%. The sequencing here drew on tumor tissue, taken after neoadjuvant nivolumab, alone or with ipilimumab, at or shortly before surgery. The receptor set was obtained from an adult with non-small cell lung cancer.

For this clone: The same CDR3 also results from other DNA sequences found in this sample. The V gene is TRBV30, the J gene TRBJ1-5; TRBD1 matches at 7 bases. V shed 1 base and J 4 bases; nucleotides not matched to a gene: 1. This CDR3 region has 13 residues. Per germline, CDR1 GTSNPN and CDR2 SVGIG (reference sequence). The CDR3 DNA sequence: TGTGCCTGGAGTGGGGACAGTAATCAGCCCCAGCATTTT. It is translated as CAWSGDSNQPQHF.

Details on this clone: The same CDR3 can be traced to other DNA sequences in this sample. The chain joins TRBV7-8 to TRBJ1-6; D perhaps matches TRBD1 (5 bases). V lost 3 bases, J lost 7 bases, and 7 bases lay in between. The CDR3 length is 13 residues. Looked up from germline, CDR1 is SGHVS and CDR2 is FQNEAQ. In nucleotides, the CDR3 is TGTGCCAGCAGCTTCTCAGGGAATTCACCCCTCCACTTT. This gives the protein CASSFSGNSPLHF.

This chain joins TRBV4-2 and TRBJ2-3, with 9 bases fitting TRBD2. The CDR3 totals 20 residues. Germline V CDR1 and CDR2: LGHNA, YNFKEQ. Unmatched junction bases numbered 16, after V lost 0 bases and J lost 3 bases. For the CDR3, the DNA is TGTGCCAGCAGCCAAGATCAGGCGGGGGGGCCTAGTTGGGGGACAGATACGCAGTATTTT. Protein: CASSQDQAGGPSWGTDTQYF.

This clone was counted between two and nine times. The chain has TRBV27 and TRBJ2-2; TRBD1 is a possible D gene (6 bases). CDR3 length equals 16 residues. Germline V gives CDR1 MNHEY, CDR2 SMNVEV (reference sequence). The V and J ends lost 8 bases and 0 bases respectively, with 16 bases between them. In DNA form, the CDR3 reads TGTGCCAGCTTCCCCAAGGACAGAACGAACACCGGGGAGCTGTTTTTT. It translates to CASFPKDRTNTGELFF.

This clone showed up just a few times. The chain employs TRBV5-1 and TRBJ1-2; 9 bases are a match to TRBD1. This CDR3 comprises 14 residues. Unmatched junction bases numbered 7, after V lost 2 bases and J lost 8 bases. The germline gives CDR1 SGHRS, CDR2 YFSETQ. DNA of the CDR3: TGCGCCAGCAGCTTTTCGGGACAGGGTGGCGGCTACACCTTC. Its translation: CASSFSGQGGGYTF.

The V gene is TRBV2, the J gene TRBJ2-5; maybe TRBD2 (7 bases). The CDR3 loop spans 16 amino acids. CDR1 SNHLY and CDR2 FYNNEI come from the germline V gene. The V and J ends lost 6 bases and 5 bases respectively, with 22 bases between them. The DNA of the CDR3 is TGTGCCAGCAGGCTCCGGGGGGCTAGCGAGGGGGAGACCCAGTACTTC. It translates to CASRLRGASEGETQYF.

V is TRBV2 and J is TRBJ2-2; 8 nucleotides agree with TRBD2. CDR3 length equals 15 residues. V lost 5 bases to trimming and J lost 4 bases; unmatched junction nucleotides: 6. Germline CDR1 and CDR2: SNHLY and FYNNEI. The CDR3 reads CASSPRAGGTGELFF. Written as DNA, the CDR3 is TGTGCCAGCAGTCCCAGGGCGGGGGGCACCGGGGAGCTGTTTTTT.

V is TRBV6-1 and J is TRBJ1-2; TRBD1 matches at 8 bases. The V and J ends lost 7 bases and 2 bases, in that order; junction bases with no gene match: 6. This CDR3 spans 14 amino acids. Germline V gives CDR1 MNHNS, CDR2 SASEGT. CDR3 loop: CASINRGSNYGYTF. The CDR3 nucleotides are TGTGCCAGCATAAACAGGGGGTCAAACTATGGCTACACCTTC.

This clone is labeled as medium-sized. This rearrangement joins TRBV7-3 to TRBJ2-3, with unresolved D. Germline loops: CDR1 SGHTA, CDR2 FQGTGA. There are 13 residues in the CDR3. V lost 3 bases to trimming and J lost 1 base, with 5 bases between them. Here the CDR3 reads CASSFMGTDTQYF. CDR3 DNA: TGTGCCAGCAGCTTTATGGGCACAGATACGCAGTATTTT.

CDR3 DNA: TGTGCCAGCTCACCATTAGGAAGTTCACCCCTCCACTTT. Translation gives CASSPLGSSPLHF. The V and J genes are TRBV18 and TRBJ1-6; no definite D call. Trimming removed 2 bases from V and 9 bases from J, with 8 bases in between. There are 13 residues in the CDR3. Per germline, CDR1 KGHSH and CDR2 LQKENI.

The chain couples TRBV5-1 to TRBJ1-2; D may be TRBD1 (6 bases). V dropped 0 bases and J dropped 7 bases, with 19 bases sitting between them. CDR1 is SGHRS and CDR2 is YFSETQ in the germline V gene. The CDR3 length is 16 residues. The CDR3, as DNA: TGCGCCAGCAGCTTGGCCGGGAAGGGGGGCAGTGGTGGCTACACCTTC. Translation: CASSLAGKGGSGGYTF.

The CDR3 loop reads CASSSPEGGSYEQYF. The CDR3 coding sequence is TGTGCCAGCAGCTCACCGGAGGGAGGATCCTACGAGCAGTACTTC. J is TRBJ2-7 and V is TRBV7-2, with D possibly TRBD2 on 6 matching bases. The CDR3 spans 15 residues. Trimming left V 4 bases short and J 1 base short, with 14 bases between. Germline assignment: CDR1 SGHTA and CDR2 FQGNSA.

CDR3 sequence reads: CASSSPRDRGRDTEAFF. The CDR3 bases are TGTGCCAGCAGCTCCCCGCGGGACAGGGGGCGAGATACTGAAGCTTTCTTT. The gene calls are TRBV11-1 and TRBJ1-1; 12 nucleotides line up with TRBD1. The CDR3 consists of 17 residues. J lost 5 bases, V lost 4 bases, and 11 bases had no gene match. The V gene's germline CDR1 is SGHAT and CDR2 FQDESV (reference sequence).

The V and J genes are TRBV14 and TRBJ2-5, with TRBD2 matching 7 bases. The germline V gene encodes CDR1 SGHDN and CDR2 FVKESK. This CDR3 has 14 amino acids. Trimming removed 10 bases from V and 2 bases from J; junction bases left unmatched: 10. This CDR3 is CANGGRGRQETQYF. The DNA of the CDR3 is TGTGCCAACGGAGGGCGGGGGAGGCAAGAGACCCAGTACTTC.

The chain joins TRBV29-1 to TRBJ2-5, with TRBD2 as a possible D gene (5 bases). The ends were cut back, 0 bases at V and 9 bases at J, with 11 bases in the middle. This CDR3 has 12 amino acids. CDR1 and CDR2 (germline): SQVTM, ANQGSEA. As DNA, the CDR3 is TGCAGCGTTGAAGACAGGTTCGGGGCCCAGTACTTC. Translation gives CSVEDRFGAQYF.

The rearrangement links TRBV19 to TRBJ1-1; D is ambiguous. Germline V gives CDR1 LNHDA, CDR2 SQIVND (reference sequence). The CDR3 spans 12 residues. Trimming left V 6 bases short and J 7 bases short, with 12 bases between. The DNA for the CDR3 is TGTGCCAGTAGCCCCGGCGGCAGTGAAGCTTTCTTT. Translated: CASSPGGSEAFF.

The chain couples TRBV5-1 to TRBJ1-1; D gene ambiguous. Germline CDR1 SGHRS, CDR2 YFSETQ. The germline V and J ends were trimmed by 0 bases and 5 bases, with 20 bases remaining between them. The CDR3 has 17 amino acids. The CDR3 coding sequence is TGCGCCAGCAGCTTGGCGTCGGGAGCTAGGTGGGATACTGAAGCTTTCTTT. It encodes CASSLASGARWDTEAFF.

This sequence joins TRBV2 and TRBJ1-1; TRBD1 agrees at 8 bases. CDR1 is SNHLY and CDR2 is FYNNEI in the germline V gene. This CDR3 spans 16 amino acids. Unmatched junction bases numbered 10, after V lost 4 bases and J lost 3 bases. DNA of the CDR3: TGTGCCAGCAGTGGGGCAGGGGGCTTGGGCGACACTGAAGCTTTCTTT. Amino acid sequence: CASSGAGGLGDTEAFF.

V and J are TRBV11-3 and TRBJ2-5, with D perhaps TRBD1 (6 bases). The CDR3 length is 17 residues. Per the germline V gene, CDR1 is SGHNT and CDR2 is YENEEA. V was cut by 6 bases and J by 0 bases, with 20 bases left in between. CDR3 residues: CASSRTGSGWNQETQYF. CDR3 sequence (DNA): TGTGCCAGCAGTAGAACAGGGAGCGGTTGGAACCAAGAGACCCAGTACTTC. Drawing the rest from reference TRBV11-3 and TRBJ2-5, the complete variable domain is EAGVVQSPRYKIIEKKQPVAFWCNPISGHNTLYWYLQNLGQGPELLIRYENEEAVDDSQLPKDRFSAERLKGVDSTLKIQPAELGDSAVYLCASSRTGSGWNQETQYFGPGTRLLVL.

The V call is TRBV2, the J call TRBJ2-3; possibly TRBD2 for D (6 bases). The CDR3 covers 14 residues. V lost 4 bases and J 11 bases, leaving 19 bases between the germline ends. Germline-derived CDR1 and CDR2 are SNHLY and FYNNEI. CDR3 in DNA: TGTGCCAGCAGTGCGCGGGACCTCGACGGGAAGCAGTATTTT. Translating gives CASSARDLDGKQYF.

The genes are TRBV7-8 and TRBJ2-6, with 9 bases lining up with TRBD1. The ends lost 9 bases at V and 3 bases at J; junction bases unmatched: 12. CDR1 is SGHVS and CDR2 is FQNEAQ in the germline V gene. This CDR3 region has 17 residues. The CDR3: CASRLGGQGYGANVLTF. The CDR3 DNA follows: TGTGCCAGTAGGCTAGGCGGACAGGGGTATGGGGCCAACGTCCTGACTTTC.

The chain has TRBV6-6 and TRBJ1-1; D is ambiguous. Germline CDR1 and CDR2: MNHNY and SVGAGI (reference sequence). This CDR3 is 15 amino acids long. Trimming removed 6 bases from V and 1 base from J, with 15 bases in between. CDR3 sequence (DNA): TGTGCCAGCAGGTCTGAAGGGCGGGAGAACACTGAAGCTTTCTTT. It yields the protein CASRSEGRENTEAFF.

The chain uses TRBV7-2 and TRBJ1-1; D is unclear. The CDR3 is 11 amino acids. Germline assignment: CDR1 SGHTA and CDR2 FQGNSA. Deletions cut 5 bases from V and 9 bases from J, with 10 bases between. CDR3 DNA sequence: TGTGCCAGCAGCCCCGTAAGAAAAGCTTTCTTT. It specifies CASSPVRKAFF.

Only a few counts were recorded for this clone. The V gene is TRBV6-5, the J gene TRBJ1-2, with TRBD1 matching over 8 bases. This CDR3 contains 14 residues. V was clipped by 7 bases and J by 0 bases; unmatched bases: 4. In germline, CDR1 is MNHEY, CDR2 SVGAGI. The CDR3 sequence is CASNSGGPNYGYTF. CDR3 sequence (DNA): TGTGCCAGCAATTCAGGGGGCCCTAACTATGGCTACACCTTC.

V and J are TRBV7-2 and TRBJ2-6; no definite D call. The ends were cut back, 4 bases at V and 0 bases at J, with 4 bases in the middle. CDR1 SGHTA and CDR2 FQGNSA come from the germline V gene. The CDR3 length is 14 residues. The CDR3 here is CASSSNSGANVLTF. CDR3 DNA sequence: TGTGCCAGCAGCTCGAACTCTGGGGCCAACGTCCTGACTTTC.

V and J are TRBV10-2 and TRBJ1-5; the D is unclear. Germline V gives CDR1 WSHSY, CDR2 SAAADI. The ends were cut back, 4 bases at V and 6 bases at J, with 10 bases in the middle. This CDR3 comprises 13 residues. The CDR3 DNA reads TGCGCCAGCAGTGGCGGTTCCGGTCAGCCCCAGCATTTT. Its translation: CASSGGSGQPQHF.

J is TRBJ1-2 and V is TRBV6-6; no clear D. The length of the CDR3 is 15 residues. V gave up 6 bases and J gave up 2 bases, with 16 bases separating them. In germline, CDR1 is MNHNY, CDR2 SVGAGI (reference sequence). The CDR3 sequence: CASRPPGEQNYGYTF. The CDR3 bases are TGTGCCAGCAGACCCCCCGGTGAGCAGAACTATGGCTACACCTTC.

CDR3 bases: TGTGCCAGCAGTGAAGCCGACAGTTACAATGAGCAGTTCTTC. Translated, it gives CASSEADSYNEQFF. The V gene is TRBV6-1, the J gene TRBJ2-1, with D perhaps TRBD1 (5 bases). V lost 0 bases and J 4 bases, leaving 7 bases between the germline ends. The germline gives CDR1 MNHNS, CDR2 SASEGT. This CDR3 region has 14 residues.

The chain has TRBV2 and TRBJ1-6; possibly TRBD1 for D (5 bases). Trimming pared 5 bases from V and 9 bases from J, leaving 8 bases between. The CDR3 is made up of 12 amino acids. CDR1 and CDR2 from the germline V gene are SNHLY and FYNNEI. The CDR3 DNA is TGTGCCAGCAGTAGGGACCTTTCACCCCTCCACTTT. Protein sequence: CASSRDLSPLHF.

The chain joins TRBV5-1 to TRBJ2-3, with 13 bases fitting TRBD2. Germline loops: CDR1 SGHRS, CDR2 YFSETQ. The CDR3 runs 17 residues. V shed 4 bases, J shed 3 bases, and the junction held 8 bases outside the gene matches. The CDR3 protein is CASSRTSGGAITDTQYF. CDR3 bases: TGCGCCAGCAGCCGCACTAGCGGGGGGGCTATAACAGATACGCAGTATTTT.